Below, 30 T cell receptor beta chains from the same sample are listed, as sequenced in a study of cytomegalovirus exposure and HLA in healthy donors. PCR primers comprised 60 Vbeta and 13 Jbeta primers. Clones were sequenced by immunoSEQ multiplex PCR, and TCRdb holds only the in-frame ones, with some missing. The table has about 160,000 clones, 77% seen once; the top ten hold 2% to 2.5%. The source material was PBMCs. The receptors shown here come from a man between 50 and 59 years old in good health and CMV-seropositive.

Notes on this clone: The same CDR3 arises from other DNA sequences in this sample as well. This chain joins TRBV7-9 and TRBJ1-2; D call uncertain. Germline V gene data show CDR1 as SEHNR and CDR2 as FQNEAQ (reference sequence). V was clipped by 2 bases and J by 8 bases, with 15 bases between them. CDR3 length: 14 amino acids. The CDR3 DNA reads TGTGCCAGCAGCTTACCCACTCGGGTGTTCGGCTACACCTTC. This translates into CASSLPTRVFGYTF.

V usage is TRBV4-1 and J usage is TRBJ1-1, with 10 positions matching TRBD1. The V gene's germline CDR1 is MGHRA and CDR2 YSYEKL. The CDR3 is 15 amino acids. V trimming: 1 base; J trimming: 5 bases; junction bases outside the gene matches: 4. The DNA for the CDR3 is TGCGCCAGCAGCCAAGGACAGGGGGCGGTTACTGAAGCTTTCTTT. Amino acids: CASSQGQGAVTEAFF.

The count of this clone is one. V usage is TRBV11-2 and J usage is TRBJ1-2; D not certain. This CDR3 contains 17 residues. Germline V CDR1 and CDR2: SGHAT, FQNNGV. V lost 0 bases and J lost 0, with 14 bases in between. The DNA for the CDR3 is TGTGCCAGCAGCTTAGATCTGAGGGATCCTACTAACTATGGCTACACCTTC. Protein product: CASSLDLRDPTNYGYTF.

This clone showed up just a few times. The V call is TRBV28, the J call TRBJ1-4; D possibly corresponds to TRBD1 (6 bases). Trimming removed 7 bases at V and 7 bases at J, with 16 bases between. The germline V gene encodes CDR1 MDHEN and CDR2 SYDVKM. The CDR3 contains 14 residues. The CDR3 loop is CASKEGEESEKLFF. The CDR3 nucleotides are TGTGCCAGCAAAGAGGGGGAAGAGAGTGAAAAACTGTTTTTT.

This clone was detected once. J is TRBJ2-1 and V is TRBV10-3; TRBD1 agrees at 10 bases. Germline V gives CDR1 ENHRY, CDR2 SYGVKD. The CDR3 is 16 amino acids. Trimming cost V 0 bases and J 4 bases; bases outside gene matches: 3. The CDR3 bases are TGTGCCATCAGTGAGTCGACAGGGGGCGCGTACAATGAGCAGTTCTTC. Its protein is CAISESTGGAYNEQFF.

The J gene is TRBJ2-1, the V gene TRBV2, with 14 bases fitting TRBD2. J lost 8 bases, V lost 4 bases, and 4 bases had no gene match. The CDR3 sequence is 15 residues long. Germline loops: CDR1 SNHLY, CDR2 FYNNEI. CDR3 region: CASSATSGGAYEQFF. CDR3 nucleotide sequence: TGTGCCAGCAGTGCGACTAGCGGGGGGGCTTATGAGCAGTTCTTC. The full variable domain, rest sourced from reference TRBV2 and TRBJ2-1, is EPEVTQTPSHQVTQMGQEVILRCVPISNHLYFYWYRQILGQKVEFLVSFYNNEISEKSEIFDDQFSVERPDGSNFTLKIRSTKLEDSAMYFCASSATSGGAYEQFFGPGTRLTVL.

The V and J genes are TRBV11-3 and TRBJ2-1; 8 bases match TRBD1. The J segment lost 2 bases and the V segment lost 0 bases, leaving 0 bases of the junction unmatched. This CDR3 comprises 15 residues. The germline V gene has CDR1 SGHNT and CDR2 YENEEA. CDR3 DNA: TGTGCCAGCAGCTTAGAACAGGGGGCCTACAATGAGCAGTTCTTC. Translated, it gives CASSLEQGAYNEQFF. The full variable domain, with the rest looked up from reference TRBV11-3 and TRBJ2-1, is EAGVVQSPRYKIIEKKQPVAFWCNPISGHNTLYWYLQNLGQGPELLIRYENEEAVDDSQLPKDRFSAERLKGVDSTLKIQPAELGDSAVYLCASSLEQGAYNEQFFGPGTRLTVL.

The genes are TRBV7-9 and TRBJ2-5, with TRBD2 identical over 8 bases. This CDR3 region has 12 residues. Losses at the gene ends were 10 bases for V and 3 bases for J; bases not matched to a gene: 4. Germline V CDR1 and CDR2: SEHNR, FQNEAQ (reference sequence). CDR3 sequence (DNA): TGTGCCACCGGGAGGGGGGAAGAGACCCAGTACTTC. This codes for CATGRGEETQYF.

The CDR3 DNA is TGTGCCATCAGAGACTTCGCGAACACCGGGGAGCTGTTTTTT. This encodes CAIRDFANTGELFF. The chain is built from TRBV10-3 and TRBJ2-2; D uncertain. Germline-derived CDR1 and CDR2 are ENHRY and SYGVKD. The V end was cut by 6 bases, the J end by 0 bases, with 8 bases between. The CDR3 is 14 residues long.

For this clone: A read error may account for a junction end that differs from germline. This chain links TRBV5-3 with TRBJ2-7; D gene ambiguous. TRBV5-3 has ORF status, its function being uncertain. This CDR3 has 14 residues. CDR3 nucleotides: TGTACCAGAAGCTTGGCCCGCAGGCTCTACGAGCAGTACTTC. This translates into CTRSLARRLYEQYF.

The CDR3 DNA follows: TGTGCCTGGAGTGTACGGGGAACAGGGGTTTCCCTCTTCGATTACGAGCAGTACTTC. Its translation: CAWSVRGTGVSLFDYEQYF. The chain recombines TRBV30 with TRBJ2-7; 7 nucleotides match TRBD1. CDR1 is GTSNPN and CDR2 is SVGIG in the germline V gene (reference sequence). CDR3 length: 19 amino acids. After removal of 0 bases from V and 4 bases from J, the junction contained 21 bases not matched to a gene.

This chain links TRBV25-1 with TRBJ1-2, with TRBD1 as a possible D gene (6 bases). Per germline, CDR1 MGHDK and CDR2 SYGVNS. V was cut by 1 base and J by 8 bases, with 17 bases left in between. The CDR3 is 15 residues long. The DNA for the CDR3 is TGTGCCAGCAGTGAATTAAGGGGGAGCTTTTGGGGCTACACCTTC. Translation gives CASSELRGSFWGYTF.

The chain is built from TRBV28 and TRBJ1-5, with D tentatively TRBD1 (5 bases). V was pared by 4 bases and J by 6 bases, with 10 bases between. In germline, CDR1 is MDHEN, CDR2 SYDVKM. This CDR3 contains 13 residues. In DNA, the CDR3 is TGTGCCAGCAGTTCGCAGGGATCTCAGCCCCAGCATTTT. This sequence encodes CASSSQGSQPQHF.

V and J are TRBV29-1 and TRBJ2-5, with 8 bases matching TRBD1. The J segment lost 4 bases and the V segment lost 6 bases, leaving 4 bases of the junction unmatched. Germline CDR1 SQVTM, CDR2 ANQGSEA. The CDR3 runs to 12 residues. CDR3 sequence reads: CSVGQVGETQYF. The CDR3, as DNA: TGCAGCGTGGGACAGGTTGGAGAGACCCAGTACTTC.

V gene TRBV12-5 combines with J gene TRBJ1-5; TRBD1 matches at 8 bases. In germline, CDR1 is LGHNT, CDR2 FRNRAP. The CDR3 totals 17 residues. Trimming took 5 bases from V and 0 from J; bases not matched to a gene: 9. CDR3 nucleotide sequence: TGTGCTAGTGGTGCCTCGGGACAGGCGTATAGCAATCAGCCCCAGCATTTT. As protein: CASGASGQAYSNQPQHF.

The V call is TRBV28, the J call TRBJ1-5, with D possibly being TRBD1 (6 bases). Trimming cost V 7 bases and J 6 bases, with 16 bases left between them. The CDR3 loop spans 14 amino acids. Germline CDR1 reads MDHEN; CDR2 reads SYDVKM. The CDR3 sequence: CASTGKGVAQPQHF. The CDR3, as DNA: TGTGCCAGCACAGGAAAGGGGGTTGCTCAGCCCCAGCATTTT.

In its sample, this clone was seen once. The rearrangement joins TRBV2 to TRBJ1-1; TRBD1 might be the D (5 bases). Germline V gene data show CDR1 as SNHLY and CDR2 as FYNNEI. The V gene lost 5 bases and the J gene lost 3 bases, with 10 bases spanning the gap. The CDR3 is made up of 13 amino acids. The CDR3 protein is CASSSDTYTEAFF. DNA of the CDR3: TGTGCCAGCAGTTCGGACACTTACACTGAAGCTTTCTTT.

In regard to this clone: A read error may produce the germline difference seen at one junction end. The chain links TRBV9 to TRBJ2-5; D is unresolved. Germline values: CDR1 SGDLS, CDR2 YYNGEE. The CDR3 totals 9 residues. CDR3 amino acids: CASSVPPNF. CDR3 coding DNA: TGTGCCAGCAGCGTTCCCCCCAACTTC.

V gene TRBV7-9 combines with J gene TRBJ1-2; D remains ambiguous. Trimming stripped 5 bases from V and 2 bases from J, with 3 bases between. Germline assignment: CDR1 SEHNR and CDR2 FQNEAQ (reference sequence). The CDR3 contains 11 residues. The CDR3 is CASSLNYGYTF. The CDR3 DNA follows: TGTGCCAGCAGCCTGAACTATGGCTACACCTTC.

The V gene is TRBV19, the J gene TRBJ1-1; 11 positions match TRBD1. V trimming: 2 bases; J trimming: 5 bases; junction bases outside the gene matches: 7. Germline lookup yields CDR1 LNHDA and CDR2 SQIVND (reference sequence). The CDR3 is 16 amino acids. As DNA, the CDR3 is TGTGCCAGTAGTATAAGGACAGGGGGCGCGAAAACTGAAGCTTTCTTT. Translated, it gives CASSIRTGGAKTEAFF.

Of note for this clone: This specimen includes other DNA sequences encoding the same CDR3. The chain carries TRBV9 and TRBJ2-1, with 11 bases lining up with TRBD2. This CDR3 region has 17 residues. The germline V gene has CDR1 SGDLS and CDR2 YYNGEE. The ends lost 4 bases at V and 3 bases at J; junction bases unmatched: 9. CDR3 sequence (DNA): TGTGCCAGCAGCCCAACAGCCCTAGCGGGGGGCTACAATGAGCAGTTCTTC. It yields the protein CASSPTALAGGYNEQFF.

V and J are TRBV7-3 and TRBJ1-1, with no clear D. Between the trimmed V and J ends, which lost 4 bases and 4 bases, there was a span of 10 bases. The V gene's germline CDR1 is SGHTA and CDR2 FQGTGA. The CDR3 runs 13 residues. The CDR3: CASSYTTGTEAFF. The CDR3, as DNA: TGTGCCAGCAGCTATACAACGGGCACTGAAGCTTTCTTT. The variable domain in full, completed from reference TRBV7-3 and TRBJ1-1, reads GAGVSQTPSNKVTEKGKYVELRCDPISGHTALYWYRQSLGQGPEFLIYFQGTGAADDSGLPNDRFFAVRPEGSVSTLKIQRTERGDSAVYLCASSYTTGTEAFFGQGTRLTVV.

Here the CDR3 DNA reads TGTGCCAGCAGCTTATTAGCGGGGGGAAGAGAGACCCAGTACTTC. Protein sequence: CASSLLAGGRETQYF. The chain recombines TRBV5-6 with TRBJ2-5; 10 bases fit TRBD2. CDR1 is SGHDT, CDR2 YYEEEE, per germline. This CDR3 is built from 15 residues. V shed 2 bases and J 4 bases; nucleotides not matched to a gene: 5.

The chain links TRBV27 to TRBJ1-4, with 10 bases that match TRBD1. CDR1 and CDR2 (germline): MNHEY, SMNVEV (reference sequence). V was clipped by 5 bases and J by 8 bases; unmatched bases: 11. The CDR3 contains 16 residues. The CDR3 DNA is TGTGCCAGCAGTCCTATAACCGGGACAGGGGAAGAAAAACTGTTTTTT. It encodes CASSPITGTGEEKLFF.

A few counts support this clone. The rearrangement uses TRBV15 and TRBJ2-3; 12 bases fit TRBD2. The trim removed 3 bases at V and 2 bases at J, leaving 9 bases unmatched. The CDR3 has 18 amino acids. In germline, CDR1 is LNHNV, CDR2 YYDKDF (reference sequence). The CDR3 DNA reads TGTGCCACCAGCAGGCCCCCCAGGACTAGCGGGACCACAGATACGCAGTATTTT. Encoded protein: CATSRPPRTSGTTDTQYF.

CDR3 loop: CASSLSTGEKLFF. CDR3 nucleotides: TGCGCCAGCAGCTTGAGTACGGGGGAAAAACTGTTTTTT. The genes are TRBV5-1 and TRBJ1-4; D unresolved. CDR3 length: 13 amino acids. CDR1 and CDR2 from the germline V gene are SGHRS and YFSETQ. Trimming cost V 1 base and J 8 bases, with 9 bases left between them.

This clone was observed a few times. The CDR3 nucleotides are TGTGCCAGCAGCTTAGAAAGGGGCCGGTTAGGGACAGATACGCAGTATTTT. Protein sequence: CASSLERGRLGTDTQYF. The chain joins TRBV7-9 to TRBJ2-3; TRBD1 is a possible D gene (5 bases). The CDR3 runs 17 residues. The germline V gene encodes CDR1 SEHNR and CDR2 FQNEAQ (reference sequence). Trimming pared 1 base from V and 3 bases from J, leaving 17 bases between.

This rearrangement joins TRBV7-6 to TRBJ1-2; 7 nucleotides match TRBD1. This CDR3 is built from 13 residues. V lost 5 bases and J lost 10; bases outside the gene matches: 10. Germline CDR1 SGHVS, CDR2 FNYEAQ. The CDR3 region has the DNA TGTGCCAGCAGCCCGGGGGGGACAGTAGACTACACCTTC. This codes for CASSPGGTVDYTF.

V gene TRBV4-3 combines with J gene TRBJ2-1; TRBD2 aligns across 13 bases. CDR3 length: 16 residues. CDR1 and CDR2 (germline): LGHNA, YSLEER. Trimming at V came to 0 bases and at J to 7 bases, leaving 3 bases not matched to a gene. Here the CDR3 reads CASSQELAGGPNEQFF. CDR3 coding DNA: TGCGCCAGCAGCCAAGAACTAGCGGGGGGGCCGAATGAGCAGTTCTTC.

This clone was observed a few times. V usage is TRBV5-4 and J usage is TRBJ2-1; TRBD2 agrees at 8 bases. Trimming at V came to 0 bases and at J to 8 bases, leaving 7 bases not matched to a gene. The CDR3 spans 15 residues. Germline CDR1 is SGHNT and CDR2 is YYREEE (reference sequence). DNA of the CDR3: TGTGCCAGCAGCTTGGGCGGACTAGCTCTGGATGAGCAGTTCTTC. Amino acid sequence: CASSLGGLALDEQFF.